What follows is one T cell receptor (beta chain) and its context. Its antigen is currently unknown. CDR3 size: 13 residues. V lost 3 bases and J 2 bases, leaving 8 bases between the germline ends. Germline V lookup: CDR1 MNHEY, CDR2 SVGEGT. Using unique molecular identifiers, the investigators prepared the TCRbeta library. MiXCR, run by TCRdb on the PCR reads, gives a single entry per CDR3 protein. There are about 250,000 distinct CDR3 sequences in the sample; roughly a quarter occur only once, and 4.8% lies in the top ten. The entry originates in a study of T-cell reconstitution after alpha-beta-depleted transplantation in children. Study outcomes and limitations: High day-60 TCRbeta diversity in some patients came from surviving recipient T cells and thymic progenitors. Several hundred expanded graft clones reportedly were the source of alpha-beta T cells about two months after transplant. T-cell counts and diversity at one year post-transplant came mainly from newly produced T cells.

Sequenced here: PBMCs, mostly from graft donor cells, sampled 360 days after TCRalphabeta/CD19-depleted stem cell transplant. The chain joins TRBV6-2 or TRBV6-3 to TRBJ2-7, with D hard to call. The receptor was derived from a female patient younger than 10 who had a stem cell transplant for congenital amegakaryocytic thrombocytopenia, so the T cells may come from the graft donor. CDR3 residues: CASSYDHPYEQYF. CDR3 nucleotide sequence: TGTGCCAGCAGTTATGACCATCCCTACGAGCAGTACTTC.